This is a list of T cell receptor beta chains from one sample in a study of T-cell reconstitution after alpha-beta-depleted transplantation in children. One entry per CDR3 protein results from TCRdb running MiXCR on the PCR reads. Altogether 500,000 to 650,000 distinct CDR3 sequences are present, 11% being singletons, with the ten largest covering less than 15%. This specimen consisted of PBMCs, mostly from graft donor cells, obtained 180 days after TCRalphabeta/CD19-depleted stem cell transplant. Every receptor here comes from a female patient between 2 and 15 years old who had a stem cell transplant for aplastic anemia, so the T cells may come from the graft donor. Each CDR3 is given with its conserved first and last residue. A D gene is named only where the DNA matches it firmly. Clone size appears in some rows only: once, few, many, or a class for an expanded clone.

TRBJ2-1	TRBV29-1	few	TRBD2	TGCAGCGTTGTAGGGACTAGCGGGAGCTCCTACAATGAGCAGTTCTTC	CSVVGTSGSSYNEQFF
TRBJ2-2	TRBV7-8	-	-	TGTGCCAGCAGCCCACGAGGAGGCGGCCCAAACACCGGGGAGCTGTTTTTT	CASSPRGGGPNTGELFF
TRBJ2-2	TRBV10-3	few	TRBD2	TGTGCCATCAACCCGGGACTAGCGGGAACCGGGGAGCTGTTTTTT	CAINPGLAGTGELFF
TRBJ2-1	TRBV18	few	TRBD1	TGTGCCAGCTCACTCTCCGAGACAGGGGGGTATGAGCAGTTCTTC	CASSLSETGGYEQFF
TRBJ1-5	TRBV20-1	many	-	TGCAGTGCTAGAGCGTACAGCAATCAGCCCCAGCATTTT	CSARAYSNQPQHF
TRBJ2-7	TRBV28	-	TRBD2	TGTGCCAGCAGTTGTACCCCGGGACTAGCGGGAGGTTGTCGATACGAGCAGTACTTC	CASSCTPGLAGGCRYEQYF
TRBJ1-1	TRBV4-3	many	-	TGCGCCAGCGCCGGGACTCTCACGCGGGCGAACACTGAAGCTTTCTTT	CASAGTLTRANTEAFF
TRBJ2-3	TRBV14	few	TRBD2	TGTGCCAGCAGCCGACACCGGACTAGCGGGTCCTATAGCACAGATACGCAGTATTTT	CASSRHRTSGSYSTDTQYF
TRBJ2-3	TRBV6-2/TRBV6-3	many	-	TGTGCCAGCAGTGCGGGACTCTACAGCACAGATACGCAGTATTTT	CASSAGLYSTDTQYF
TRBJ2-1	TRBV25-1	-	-	TGTGCCAGCAGTGAATATAGCCTTGTTTTGAGTTATGAGCAGTTCTTC	CASSEYSLVLSYEQFF
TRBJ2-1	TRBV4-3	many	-	TGCGCCAGCAGCCGTACAGGGTTCTACAATGAGCAGTTCTTC	CASSRTGFYNEQFF
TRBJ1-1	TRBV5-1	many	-	TGCGCCAGCAGTCTCGGTCCTGAGGTTACTGAAGCTTTCTTT	CASSLGPEVTEAFF
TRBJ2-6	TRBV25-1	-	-	TGTGCCAGCAGTGAATATCGGGTCCCGGGGGCCAACGTCCTGACTTTC	CASSEYRVPGANVLTF
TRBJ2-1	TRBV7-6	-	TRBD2	TGTGCCAGCAGCTTAGGGTTGGCTAGCGGGAAGGAGCAGTTCTTC	CASSLGLASGKEQFF
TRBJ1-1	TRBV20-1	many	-	TGCAGTGCTATAAGGCAGGGGAACACTGAAGCTTTCTTT	CSAIRQGNTEAFF
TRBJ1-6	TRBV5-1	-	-	TGCGCCAGCAGCTTGGACGTTGGTTCACCCCTCCACTTT	CASSLDVGSPLHF
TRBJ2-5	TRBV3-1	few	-	TGTGCCAGCAGCCAAGAAAACAGAGGAGAGACCCAGTACTTC	CASSQENRGETQYF
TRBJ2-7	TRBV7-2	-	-	TGTGCCAGCAGCTGGACCGGTCTCACCTACTACGAGCAGTACTTC	CASSWTGLTYYEQYF
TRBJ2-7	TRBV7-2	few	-	TGTGCCAGCAGCTTAGGCCAGAGGGAGCAGTACTTC	CASSLGQREQYF
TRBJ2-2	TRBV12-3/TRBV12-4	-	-	TGTGCCAGCAGTTTAGTTCGGGAGTACCTGTTTTTT	CASSLVREYLFF
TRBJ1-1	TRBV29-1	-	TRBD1	TGCAGCGTTCACAGGGGCACTGAAGCTTTCTTT	CSVHRGTEAFF
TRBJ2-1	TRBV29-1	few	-	TGCAGCGGGCGGACAGAATACAATGAGCAGTTCTTC	CSGRTEYNEQFF
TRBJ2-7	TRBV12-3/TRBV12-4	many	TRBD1	TGTGCCAGCAGTTTGGACGACAGGGGGGTTGGCGAGCAGTACTTC	CASSLDDRGVGEQYF
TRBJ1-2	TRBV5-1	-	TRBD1	TGCGCCAGCAGCTTGGTACCCGGGACAGGGGGCGACTATGGCTACACCTTC	CASSLVPGTGGDYGYTF
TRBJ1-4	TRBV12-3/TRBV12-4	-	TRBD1	TGTGCCAGCAGGCCCCGGGTTGGGACAGGGGGCGAGGGTGAAAAACTGTTTTTT	CASRPRVGTGGEGEKLFF
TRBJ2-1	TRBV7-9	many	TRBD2	TGTGCCAGCAGCGTACTAGCGAGCTCCTACAATGAGCAGTTCTTC	CASSVLASSYNEQFF
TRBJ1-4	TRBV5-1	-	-	TGCGCCAGCAGTTTTGACACCTCTAATGAAAAACTGTTTTTT	CASSFDTSNEKLFF
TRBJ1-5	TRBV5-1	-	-	TGCGCCAGCAGCTTCAGGGCGGGAGATCAGCCCCAGCATTTT	CASSFRAGDQPQHF
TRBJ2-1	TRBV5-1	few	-	TGCGCCAGCACCCAACCCGGAGGGGCCTCCTACAATGAGCAGTTCTTC	CASTQPGGASYNEQFF
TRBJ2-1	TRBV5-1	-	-	TGCGCCAGCAGCTTGGAAGCTAGTTCCTACAATGAGCAGTTCTTC	CASSLEASSYNEQFF
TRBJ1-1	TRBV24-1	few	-	TGTGCCACCAGTGATGGTCAGGGTGCTTTCTTT	CATSDGQGAFF
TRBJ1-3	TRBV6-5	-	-	TGTGCCAGCAGTTACCTCCGGGGGGAAGGCTCTGGAAACACCATATATTTT	CASSYLRGEGSGNTIYF
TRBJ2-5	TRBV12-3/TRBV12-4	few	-	TGTGCCAGCAGTAACAGGAGGGGGCCCCAAGAGACCCAGTACTTC	CASSNRRGPQETQYF
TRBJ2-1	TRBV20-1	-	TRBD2	TGCAGTGCTAGAGTCACTAGCGGGAACTTCAATGAGCAGTTCTTT	CSARVTSGNFNEQFF
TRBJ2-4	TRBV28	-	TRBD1	TGTGCCAGCAGACCCAGGGGGCCGTCGGTTCAGTACTTC	CASRPRGPSVQYF
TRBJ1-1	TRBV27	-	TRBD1	TGTGCCAGCAGTTTTTCCCCCCCGACAGGGTTGAACACTGAAGCTTTCTTT	CASSFSPPTGLNTEAFF
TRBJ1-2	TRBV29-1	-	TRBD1	TGCAGCGTCGACAGAACAGGGGGCGATGGCTACACCTTC	CSVDRTGGDGYTF
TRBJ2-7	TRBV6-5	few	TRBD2	TGTGCCAGCAGGACCGCCGGGACTAGCTCGTACGAGCAGTACTTC	CASRTAGTSSYEQYF
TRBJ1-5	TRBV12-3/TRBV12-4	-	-	TGTGCCAGCAGTCCGGGGCGGGCGGGAAATCAGCCCCAGCATTTT	CASSPGRAGNQPQHF
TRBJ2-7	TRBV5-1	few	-	TGCGCCAGCAGCTTGGGCGGACGGCCCAGCTCCTACGAGCAGTACTTC	CASSLGGRPSSYEQYF
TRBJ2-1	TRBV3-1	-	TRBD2	TGTGCCAGAAGCCAAGGACTAGCGGGAGGTGGCAATGAGCAGTTCTTC	CARSQGLAGGGNEQFF
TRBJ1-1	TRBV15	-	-	TGTGCCACCAGCAGAGGGGATGGCAGGGTCCCTGAAGCTTTCTTT	CATSRGDGRVPEAFF
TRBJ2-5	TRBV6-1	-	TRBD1	TGTGCCAGCAACCAGGACAGGGGGCGAGAGACCCAGTACTTC	CASNQDRGRETQYF
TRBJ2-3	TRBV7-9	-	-	TGTGCCAGCAGCCCCTTTTGGAGGGGACGGGCAGATACGCAGTATTTT	CASSPFWRGRADTQYF
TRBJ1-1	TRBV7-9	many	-	TGTGCCAGCAGCTCCGGGGTCCCGGGGGCTGAAGCTTTCTTT	CASSSGVPGAEAFF